This T cell receptor (beta chain) was captured by sequencing in a study of graft-versus-host responses after intestinal transplantation. Findings and limits, study-wide: Peak GvH clone levels in circulation were associated with early post-transplant HvG declines.

The V gene lost 5 bases and the J gene lost 4 bases, with 23 bases spanning the gap. The germline V gene has CDR1 SGHVS and CDR2 FNYEAQ. The CDR3 consists of 18 residues. Produced via immunoSEQ multiplex PCR; TCRdb's table is partial and in-frame only. The table includes under 20,000 clones, about 38% detected once. Irradiated stimulators labeled with violet dye, some 200,000 in number, were plated with some 200,000 CFSE-labeled responders. Material: alloreactive CD8+ T cells from a mixed lymphocyte reaction culture, obtained before intestinal transplant. Subset: CFSE-low proliferating T cells sorted from roughly six-day pre-transplant mixed lymphocyte reaction (GvH or HvG direction). V is TRBV7-6 and J is TRBJ2-2; D possibly corresponds to TRBD1 (6 bases). The source is a human patient who received an intestinal transplant. The CDR3 nucleotides are TGTGCCAGCAGCAATCAACTGAACACGGGACAATTCACCGGGGAGCTGTTTTTT. Residues: CASSNQLNTGQFTGELFF.